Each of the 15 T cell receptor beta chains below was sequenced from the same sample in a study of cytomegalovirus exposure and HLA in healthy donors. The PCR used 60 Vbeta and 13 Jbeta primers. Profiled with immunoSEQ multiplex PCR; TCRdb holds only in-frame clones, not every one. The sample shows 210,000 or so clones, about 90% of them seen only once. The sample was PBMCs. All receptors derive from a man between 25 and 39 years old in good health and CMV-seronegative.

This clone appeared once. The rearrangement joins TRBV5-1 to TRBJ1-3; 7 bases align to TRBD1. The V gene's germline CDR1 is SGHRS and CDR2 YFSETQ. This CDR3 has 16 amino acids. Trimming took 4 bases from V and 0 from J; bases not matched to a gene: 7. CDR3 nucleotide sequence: TGCGCCAGCAGCCTAGGACAGGCGAGCTCTGGAAACACCATATATTTT. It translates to CASSLGQASSGNTIYF.

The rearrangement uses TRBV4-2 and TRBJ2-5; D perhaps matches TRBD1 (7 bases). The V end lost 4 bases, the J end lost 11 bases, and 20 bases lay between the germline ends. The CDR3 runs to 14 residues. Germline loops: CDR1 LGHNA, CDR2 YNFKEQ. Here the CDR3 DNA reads TGTGCCAGCAGCCCCGATACCACCAGGGGGGAGCAGTACTTC. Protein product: CASSPDTTRGEQYF.

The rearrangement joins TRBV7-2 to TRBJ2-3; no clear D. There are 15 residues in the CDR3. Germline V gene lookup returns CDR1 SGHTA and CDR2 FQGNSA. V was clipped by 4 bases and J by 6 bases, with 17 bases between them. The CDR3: CASSSRLAGLDTQYF. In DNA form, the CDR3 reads TGTGCCAGCAGCTCCCGACTCGCCGGGTTGGATACGCAGTATTTT.

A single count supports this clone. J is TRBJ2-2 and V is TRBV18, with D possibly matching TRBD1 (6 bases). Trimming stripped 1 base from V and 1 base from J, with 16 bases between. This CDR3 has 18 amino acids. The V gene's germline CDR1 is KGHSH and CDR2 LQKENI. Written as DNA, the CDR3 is TGTGCCAGCTCACCACGATCGACGGGGACATTGAACACCGGGGAGCTGTTTTTT. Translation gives CASSPRSTGTLNTGELFF.

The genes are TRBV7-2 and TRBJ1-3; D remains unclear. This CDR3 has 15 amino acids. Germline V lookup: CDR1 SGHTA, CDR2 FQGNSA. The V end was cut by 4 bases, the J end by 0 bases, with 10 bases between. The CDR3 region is CASSSSYSSGNTIYF. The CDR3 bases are TGTGCCAGCAGCTCGTCTTATAGCTCTGGAAACACCATATATTTT. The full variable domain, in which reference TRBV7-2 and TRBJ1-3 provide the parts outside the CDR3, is GAGVSQSPSNKVTEKGKDVELRCDPISGHTALYWYRQSLGQGLEFLIYFQGNSAPDKSGLPSDRFSAERTGGSVSTLTIQRTQQEDSAVYLCASSSSYSSGNTIYFGEGSWLTVV.

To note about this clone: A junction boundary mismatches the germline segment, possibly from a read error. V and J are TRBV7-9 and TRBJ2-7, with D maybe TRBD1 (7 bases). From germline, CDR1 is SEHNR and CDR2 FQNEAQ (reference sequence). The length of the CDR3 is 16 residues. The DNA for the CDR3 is TGTTCCAGCAGCCCTCCGATTCAGGGGGGCTCCTACGAGCAGTACTTC. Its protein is CSSSPPIQGGSYEQYF. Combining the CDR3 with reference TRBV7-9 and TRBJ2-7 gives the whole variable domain DTGVSQNPRHKITKRGQNVTFRCDPISEHNRLYWYRQTLGQGPEFLTYFQNEAQLEKSRLLSDRFSAERPKGSFSTLEIQRTEQGDSAMYLCSSSPPIQGGSYEQYFGPGTRLTVT.

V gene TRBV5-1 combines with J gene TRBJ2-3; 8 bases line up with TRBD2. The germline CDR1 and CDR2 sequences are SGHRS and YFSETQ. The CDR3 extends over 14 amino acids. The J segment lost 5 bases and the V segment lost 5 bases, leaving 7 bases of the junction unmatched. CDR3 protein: CASRGGGNGDTQYF. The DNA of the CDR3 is TGCGCCAGCAGAGGCGGGGGGAACGGAGATACGCAGTATTTT.

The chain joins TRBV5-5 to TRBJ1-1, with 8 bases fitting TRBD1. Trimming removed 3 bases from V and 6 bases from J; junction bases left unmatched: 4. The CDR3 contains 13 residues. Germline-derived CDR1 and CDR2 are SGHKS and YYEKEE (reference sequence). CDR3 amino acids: CASSWTGFAEAFF. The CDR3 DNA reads TGTGCCAGCAGCTGGACAGGGTTCGCTGAAGCTTTCTTT.

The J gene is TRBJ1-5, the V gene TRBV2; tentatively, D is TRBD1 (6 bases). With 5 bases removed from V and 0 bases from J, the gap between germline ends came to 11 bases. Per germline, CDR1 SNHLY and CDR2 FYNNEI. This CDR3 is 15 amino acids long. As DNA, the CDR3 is TGTGCCAGCAGTCCAACAGGGAATAGCAATCAGCCCCAGCATTTT. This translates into CASSPTGNSNQPQHF. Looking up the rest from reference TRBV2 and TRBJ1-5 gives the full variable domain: EPEVTQTPSHQVTQMGQEVILRCVPISNHLYFYWYRQILGQKVEFLVSFYNNEISEKSEIFDDQFSVERPDGSNFTLKIRSTKLEDSAMYFCASSPTGNSNQPQHFGDGTRLSIL.

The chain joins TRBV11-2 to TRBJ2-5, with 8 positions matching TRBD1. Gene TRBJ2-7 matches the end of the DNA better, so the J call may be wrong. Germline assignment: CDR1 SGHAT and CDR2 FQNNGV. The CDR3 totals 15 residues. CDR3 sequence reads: CASSLAGTGIYEQYF. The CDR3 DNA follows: TGTGCCAGCAGCTTAGCCGGGACAGGCATCTACGAGCAGTACTTC.

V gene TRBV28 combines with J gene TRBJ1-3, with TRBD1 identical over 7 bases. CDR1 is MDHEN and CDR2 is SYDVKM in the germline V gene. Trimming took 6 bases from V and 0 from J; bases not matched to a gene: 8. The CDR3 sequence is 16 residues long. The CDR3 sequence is CASRPPDRSSGNTIYF. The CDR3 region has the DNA TGTGCCAGCAGACCTCCGGACAGGTCCTCTGGAAACACCATATATTTT.

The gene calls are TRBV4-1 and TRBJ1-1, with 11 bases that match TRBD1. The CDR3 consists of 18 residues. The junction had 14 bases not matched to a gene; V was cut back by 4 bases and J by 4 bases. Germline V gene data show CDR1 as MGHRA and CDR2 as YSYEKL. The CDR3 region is CASSRGQGASQSFTEAFF. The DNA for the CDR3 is TGCGCCAGCAGCCGAGGACAGGGGGCGTCACAAAGTTTCACTGAAGCTTTCTTT.

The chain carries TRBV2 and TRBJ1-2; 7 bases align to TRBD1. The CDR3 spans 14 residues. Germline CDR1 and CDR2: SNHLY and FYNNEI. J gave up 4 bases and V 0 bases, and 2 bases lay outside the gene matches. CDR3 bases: TGTGCCAGCAGTGAAGCGGGACAGCGCTATGGCTACACCTTC. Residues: CASSEAGQRYGYTF. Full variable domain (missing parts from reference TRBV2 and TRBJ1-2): EPEVTQTPSHQVTQMGQEVILRCVPISNHLYFYWYRQILGQKVEFLVSFYNNEISEKSEIFDDQFSVERPDGSNFTLKIRSTKLEDSAMYFCASSEAGQRYGYTFGSGTRLTVV.

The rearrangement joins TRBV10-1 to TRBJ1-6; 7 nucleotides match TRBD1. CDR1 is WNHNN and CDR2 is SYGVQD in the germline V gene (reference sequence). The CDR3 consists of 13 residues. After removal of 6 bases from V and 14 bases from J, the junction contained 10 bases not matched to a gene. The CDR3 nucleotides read TGCGCCAGCAGCGACCCGACAGGGACAACCCTCCACTTT. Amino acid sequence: CASSDPTGTTLHF.

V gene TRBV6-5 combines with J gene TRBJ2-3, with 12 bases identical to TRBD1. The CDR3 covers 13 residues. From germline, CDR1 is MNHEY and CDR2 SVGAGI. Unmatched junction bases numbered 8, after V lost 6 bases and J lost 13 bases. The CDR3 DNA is TGTGCCAGCAGAGCGGGACAGGGGGCCGCCAAGTATTTT. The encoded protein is CASRAGQGAAKYF.